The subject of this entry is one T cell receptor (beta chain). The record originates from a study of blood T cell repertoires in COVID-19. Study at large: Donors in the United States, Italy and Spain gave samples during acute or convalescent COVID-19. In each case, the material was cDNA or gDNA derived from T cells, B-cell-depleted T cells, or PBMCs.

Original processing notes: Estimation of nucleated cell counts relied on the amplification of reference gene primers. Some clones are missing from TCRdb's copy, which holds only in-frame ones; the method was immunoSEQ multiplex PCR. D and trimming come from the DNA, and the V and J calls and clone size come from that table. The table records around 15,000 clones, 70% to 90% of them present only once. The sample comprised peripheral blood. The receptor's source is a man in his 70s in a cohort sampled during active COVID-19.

DNA of the CDR3: TGTGCCAGCAGGCCAGGACTAGCGGGAGGCCAAGAGCAGTTCTTC. This encodes CASRPGLAGGQEQFF. The genes are TRBV6-5 and TRBJ2-1, with 14 bases fitting TRBD2. Germline CDR1 reads MNHEY; CDR2 reads SVGAGI. The trim removed 6 bases at V and 10 bases at J, leaving 8 bases unmatched. This CDR3 is built from 15 residues.